This T cell receptor beta chain was captured in a study of T cell changes during pregnancy in multiple sclerosis. The method was immunoSEQ multiplex PCR; TCRdb's version includes in-frame clones alone and lacks a portion of them. The sample shows fewer than 60,000 clones, more than 85% of them seen only once. The sample was peripheral blood, taken after pregnancy. The sequence derives from a female donor in good health, enrolled as a control in a pregnancy study.

The CDR3 sequence is CASSPYTDTQYF. The DNA of the CDR3 is TGTGCCAGCAGTCCTTACACAGATACGCAGTATTTT. V and J are TRBV28 and TRBJ2-3, with D unclear. This CDR3 spans 12 amino acids. Germline V gives CDR1 MDHEN, CDR2 SYDVKM. Trimming cost V 5 bases and J 2 bases, with 5 bases left between them.